This TCR beta chain was observed in a study of cytomegalovirus exposure and HLA in healthy donors. CDR3 length equals 16 residues. J lost 5 bases, V lost 1 base, and 8 bases had no gene match. Per germline, CDR1 LGHNA and CDR2 YNFKEQ. The PCR made use of 60 Vbeta and 13 Jbeta primers. Data came from immunoSEQ multiplex PCR; TCRdb stores just in-frame clones and leaves some out. The table for this sample gives more than 200,000 clones. This chain links TRBV4-2 with TRBJ2-3, with 8 bases lining up with TRBD2. The TCR sequence derives from a woman in her 30s in good health and CMV-seropositive. The sequenced sample consisted of PBMCs. CDR3 bases: TGTGCCAGCAGCCAAGTTATGGGGACTAGAGGAGATACGCAGTATTTT. This encodes CASSQVMGTRGDTQYF.